This T cell receptor (beta chain) emerged from a study of T cell repertoires in cytomegalovirus infection. In the study overall: An indication of both CMV infection and matching HLA type came from public TCR beta signatures.

This clonotype has only a few counts. Its antigen is unknown. From the reads, TCRdb called clonotypes with MiXCR, one entry per CDR3 protein. The sample has about 260,000 distinct CDR3 sequences; roughly 13% are singletons. The study's findings and limits: Identification of carriers of CMV plus the relevant HLA was performed using cumulative public TCR beta family frequency. The ex vivo response was dominated by HLA-C-restricted CMV-specific TCR beta clonotypes.

The CDR3 sequence is 14 residues long. The germline V gene has CDR1 DFQATT and CDR2 SNEGSKA (reference sequence). The ends were cut back, 1 base at V and 4 bases at J, with 14 bases in the middle. This clonotype originated in a human donor in good health (CMV status not recorded). Some clones in this sample may be carry-over from other donors' samples. This sequence joins TRBV20-1 and TRBJ2-7; TRBD1 is a possible D gene (6 bases). Sequencing was carried out using PBMCs. CDR3 amino acids: CSARAQGSGYEQYF. The CDR3 bases are TGCAGTGCTAGAGCCCAGGGGAGTGGGTACGAGCAGTACTTC.